These T cell receptor beta chains were read from a single sample in a study of shared clonotypes between healthy human individuals. Profiled with immunoSEQ multiplex PCR; TCRdb holds only in-frame clones, not every one. The profile covers approximately 2,000,000 clones, with 85% to 95% appearing a single time and approximately 0.41% taken by the ten largest. Sequencing used naive CD4+ T cells from PBMCs. These TCRs come from a man aged 18-30 years in good health. Some clones in this sample may be carry-over from other donors' samples. Each CDR3 is given without its conserved first and last residue.

J	V	CDR3
TRBJ2-3	TRBV7-2	ASSFGSATDTQY
TRBJ2-7	TRBV29-1	SAREEREGKEQY
TRBJ2-7	TRBV5-1	ASSLANVGTTYEQY
TRBJ2-7	TRBV2	ASSPQTGGEQY
TRBJ2-7	TRBV28	ASSSATGEY
TRBJ2-5	TRBV27	ASSRSGGETQY
TRBJ1-4	TRBV30	AWRALVGGNEKLF
TRBJ1-3	TRBV28	ASNRGVSSSGNTIY
TRBJ1-1	TRBV29-1	SVLQGNSEAF
TRBJ2-1	TRBV25-1	ASSGLFEQF
TRBJ1-1	TRBV7-9	ASSLSLGEAF
TRBJ2-2	TRBV5-1	ASSSGQGGNWNTGELF
TRBJ2-7	TRBV6-5	ASSYSFSSYEQY
TRBJ2-7	TRBV19	ASSTTGGSSEQY
TRBJ2-2	TRBV10-1	ASSATTGGAGELF
TRBJ2-5	TRBV5-1	ASSSRLGAVETQY
TRBJ1-4	TRBV7-2	ASSLVGGRNEKLF
TRBJ2-1	TRBV5-1	ASSYRLAGASSYNEQF
TRBJ2-1	TRBV7-9	ASSLEGEDHNEQF
TRBJ2-7	TRBV4-2	ASSQDLTKDEQY
TRBJ1-2	TRBV7-9	ASGFSGLNYGYT
TRBJ2-7	TRBV6-5	ASSYSGTGSYEQY
TRBJ2-7	TRBV6-6	ASATQGGTYEQY
TRBJ2-7	TRBV7-3	ASSPGLAGSEQY
TRBJ1-4	TRBV15	ATSRDIGVGEKLF
TRBJ2-1	TRBV5-8	ASSLEPPGLANNEQF
TRBJ2-1	TRBV28	ASSLPRGSYNEQF
TRBJ2-2	TRBV27	ASSFRGGGRAERNTGELF
TRBJ1-4	TRBV28	ASSSPPGRDEKLF
TRBJ2-1	TRBV28	ASSFSGRGQF
TRBJ1-4	TRBV4-2	ASSQDLMGQGGEKLF
TRBJ2-7	TRBV10-3	AISDSDSYEQY
TRBJ2-1	TRBV20-1	SLQTVMKQF
TRBJ1-5	TRBV2	AIRRDRADRQPQH
TRBJ2-5	TRBV5-1	ASSLFGFSRY
TRBJ2-1	TRBV7-3	ASSGSSGPYNEQF
TRBJ2-7	TRBV27	ASSLNRGAIREQY
TRBJ1-2	TRBV11-2	ASSYPDRGRGYGYT
TRBJ1-1	TRBV19	ASSGWGRGTEAF
TRBJ2-7	TRBV7-8	ASSPHRDRGRSEQY
TRBJ2-1	TRBV2	ASSEGLAGGISYNEQF
TRBJ1-5	TRBV10-1	ASSAGQGNQPQH